This T cell receptor (beta chain) was retrieved from a study of CXCR3-negative and CXCR3-positive naive CD8 T cells. Study-level points and caveats: Naive cells, whether CXCR3-negative or CXCR3-positive, had similar TRBV-TRBJ usage, while memory cells differed. It was found that naive subsets had comparable surface CD5, and TCR strength was inferred from TRB CDR3 properties.

CDR1 and CDR2 from the germline V gene are KGHDR and SFDVKD. The CDR3 length is 15 residues. With respect to this clonotype: What it binds is not known.

Libraries of TRB cDNA were made by 5' RACE and carried UMIs. TCRdb derives one entry per CDR3 protein from the 5' RACE reads, leaving out DNA. This sample lists around 50,000 distinct CDR3 sequences; its ten largest clones have about 25%. J is TRBJ2-1 and V is TRBV24-1; the D gene TCRdb calls, TRBD1, cannot be checked with no DNA. This receptor was obtained from a human donor in good health. Some clones in this sample may be carry-over from other donors' samples. Sequenced material: memory CD8+ T cells from blood. CDR3 residues: CATSDSDSLRREQFF.